This T cell receptor (beta chain) derives from a study of cytomegalovirus exposure and HLA in healthy donors. Study-wide background: Tens of millions of unique TCRs, all from HLA-typed donors, were included in an early release of the data.

This CDR3 comprises 15 residues. Germline V gene data show CDR1 as LGHNA and CDR2 as YNFKEQ. Trimming at V came to 6 bases and at J to 4 bases, leaving 8 bases not matched to a gene. This PCR relied on a set of 60 Vbeta primers and 13 Jbeta primers. The data were produced by immunoSEQ multiplex PCR, yet TCRdb's version contains in-frame clones alone and is incomplete. The data hold under 70,000 clones, with 65% to 70% observed a single time. Source material: PBMCs. The chain is built from TRBV4-2 and TRBJ1-2; TRBD1 matches 10 bases. The origin of this receptor is a woman aged 25 to 39 in good health and CMV-seronegative. The CDR3 coding sequence is TGTGCCAGCAGTTCTCCTCGGGACAGGGGCTATGGCTACACCTTC. Translation: CASSSPRDRGYGYTF.